Below, 12 T cell receptor beta chains from the same sample are listed, as sequenced in a study of CD8+ T cells in alopecia areata. Sequencing used cDNA as its template, made by extracting RNA and reverse transcribing it. Only in-frame clones appear in the TCRdb table, and some are missing; sequencing was by immunoSEQ multiplex PCR. The table lists 150,000 to 200,000 clones, 55% to 75% of them singletons. Treatment here: oral pan-JAK inhibitor, 5-10 mg twice daily. This sample comprised CD4+ T cells sorted from blood, obtained at week 4, from a patient treated with tofacitinib. The source of these receptors is a human donor with alopecia areata.

In regard to this clone: The sample carries other DNA sequences with the same CDR3. The chain employs TRBV4-3 and TRBJ1-6, with D hard to call. The CDR3 runs to 15 residues. With 1 base removed from V and 9 bases from J, the gap between germline ends came to 13 bases. Germline CDR1 LGHNA, CDR2 YSLEER. The CDR3 bases are TGCGCCAGCAGCCAAGTGGGTGGACTAGGTTCACCCCTCCACTTT. This translates into CASSQVGGLGSPLHF.

This clone appeared a few times. The same CDR3 is also encoded by other DNA sequences in this sample. The V and J genes are TRBV20-1 and TRBJ2-1; no clear D. The length of the CDR3 is 11 residues. Germline V gene sequence: CDR1 DFQATT, CDR2 SNEGSKA (reference sequence). Trimming took 3 bases from V and 0 from J, leaving 0 bases between them. The CDR3 DNA is TGCAGTGCTAGCTCCTACAATGAGCAGTTCTTC. Amino acids: CSASSYNEQFF.

This chain links TRBV5-1 with TRBJ1-1; 9 positions agree with TRBD1. The CDR3 loop spans 17 amino acids. The J segment lost 3 bases and the V segment lost 0 bases, leaving 9 bases of the junction unmatched. Germline lookup yields CDR1 SGHRS and CDR2 YFSETQ. The CDR3 bases are TGCGCCAGCAGCTTGGAACAGGGGGCCAGGACCCACACTGAAGCTTTCTTT. It translates to CASSLEQGARTHTEAFF.

CDR3 bases: TGTGCCAGCAGCACGGACAGTAATTCACCCCTCCACTTT. Its protein product is CASSTDSNSPLHF. The gene calls are TRBV6-4 and TRBJ1-6; D might be TRBD1 (6 bases). Per germline, CDR1 MRHNA and CDR2 SNTAGT. The CDR3 is made up of 13 amino acids. V was shortened by 6 bases and J by 6 bases, with 9 bases between the two germline ends.

The chain links TRBV29-1 to TRBJ2-2; 7 bases map to TRBD1. The V gene end was trimmed by 5 bases and the J gene end by 8 bases; junction bases not matched to a gene: 2. CDR1 and CDR2 (germline): SQVTM, ANQGSEA. The CDR3 spans 11 residues. Here the CDR3 DNA reads TGCAGCGTTTCAGGGGGAGGGGAGCTGTTTTTT. Translated: CSVSGGGELFF.

J is TRBJ2-7 and V is TRBV10-3, with a tentative D call TRBD1 (6 bases). The CDR3 runs 12 residues. V was clipped by 10 bases and J by 2 bases, with 12 bases between them. Germline loops: CDR1 ENHRY, CDR2 SYGVKD. The CDR3 spells CATTDRTYEQYF. CDR3 sequence (DNA): TGTGCCACCACCGACAGGACCTACGAGCAGTACTTC.

The CDR3: CSGLRDRINEQFF. Here the CDR3 DNA reads TGCAGCGGTCTCCGGGACAGGATCAATGAGCAGTTCTTC. This chain uses TRBV29-1 with TRBJ2-1; 8 bases are a match to TRBD1. Unmatched junction bases numbered 8, after V lost 7 bases and J lost 6 bases. The CDR3 length is 13 residues. Germline V lookup: CDR1 SQVTM, CDR2 ANQGSEA.

The CDR3 spells CASSFRPSVEQYF. The CDR3 DNA follows: TGTGCCAGCAGTTTCCGCCCCTCGGTAGAGCAGTACTTC. The rearrangement uses TRBV27 and TRBJ2-7; D gene uncertain. The V gene's germline CDR1 is MNHEY and CDR2 SMNVEV (reference sequence). The ends were cut back, 3 bases at V and 7 bases at J, with 13 bases in the middle. This CDR3 is built from 13 residues.

The genes are TRBV29-1 and TRBJ1-2; D gene uncertain. V was cut by 2 bases and J by 4 bases, with 11 bases left in between. Germline loops: CDR1 SQVTM, CDR2 ANQGSEA. The CDR3 spans 13 residues. The CDR3 sequence: CSVEYLGVYGYTF. CDR3 DNA sequence: TGCAGCGTTGAATATCTTGGAGTCTATGGCTACACCTTC.

This clone was seen a handful of times. The rearrangement links TRBV7-6 to TRBJ1-6; 9 nucleotides agree with TRBD1. V lost 1 base, J lost 8 bases, and 0 bases stayed unmatched. Per the germline V gene, CDR1 is SGHVS and CDR2 is FNYEAQ. This CDR3 is 14 amino acids long. The CDR3 here is CASSLGTGDSPLHF. The DNA for the CDR3 is TGTGCCAGCAGCTTAGGGACAGGGGATTCACCCCTCCACTTT.

V usage is TRBV29-1 and J usage is TRBJ1-2; TRBD1 is a possible D gene (5 bases). Per germline, CDR1 SQVTM and CDR2 ANQGSEA. V lost 4 bases and J 4 bases, leaving 10 bases between the germline ends. The CDR3 covers 12 residues. CDR3 nucleotide sequence: TGCAGCGTTGCCAGGGACCTCTATGGCTACACCTTC. Amino acids: CSVARDLYGYTF.

The chain uses TRBV30 and TRBJ2-7; tentative D call: TRBD2 (6 bases). With 0 bases removed from V and 4 bases from J, the gap between germline ends came to 10 bases. Per the germline V gene, CDR1 is GTSNPN and CDR2 is SVGIG (reference sequence). The CDR3 sequence is 13 residues long. For the CDR3, the DNA is TGTGCCTGGAGTGTATTGGGGGGATACGAGCAGTACTTC. This gives the protein CAWSVLGGYEQYF.